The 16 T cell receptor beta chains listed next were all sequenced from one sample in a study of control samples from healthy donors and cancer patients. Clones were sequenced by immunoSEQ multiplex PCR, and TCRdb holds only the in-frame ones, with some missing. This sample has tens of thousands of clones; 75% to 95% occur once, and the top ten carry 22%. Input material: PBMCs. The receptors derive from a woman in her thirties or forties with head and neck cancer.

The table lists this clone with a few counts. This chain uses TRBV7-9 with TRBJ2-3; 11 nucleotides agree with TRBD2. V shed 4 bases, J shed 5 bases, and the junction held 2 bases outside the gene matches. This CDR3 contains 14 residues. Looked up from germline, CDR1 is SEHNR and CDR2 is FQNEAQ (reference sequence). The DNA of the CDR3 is TGTGCCAGCAGCTCCGGACTAGCGGGAGATACGCAGTATTTT. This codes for CASSSGLAGDTQYF.

This CDR3 is CASSPWGDGRVAFF. The CDR3 DNA reads as TGCGCCAGCAGCCCGTGGGGAGACGGCAGGGTAGCTTTCTTT. The V gene is TRBV5-1, the J gene TRBJ1-1; tentatively, D is TRBD1 (5 bases). V was pared by 4 bases and J by 10 bases, with 20 bases between. In germline, CDR1 is SGHRS, CDR2 YFSETQ. This CDR3 spans 14 amino acids.

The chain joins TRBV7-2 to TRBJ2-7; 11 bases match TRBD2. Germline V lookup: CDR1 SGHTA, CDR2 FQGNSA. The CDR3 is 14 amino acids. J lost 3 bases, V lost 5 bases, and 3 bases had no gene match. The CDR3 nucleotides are TGTGCCAGCAGCCCGACTAGCGGGGTCTACGAGCAGTACTTC. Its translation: CASSPTSGVYEQYF.

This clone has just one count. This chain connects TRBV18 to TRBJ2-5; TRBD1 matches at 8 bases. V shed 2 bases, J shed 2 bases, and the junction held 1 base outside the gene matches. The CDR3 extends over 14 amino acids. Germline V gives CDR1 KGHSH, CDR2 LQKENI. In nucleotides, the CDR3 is TGTGCCAGCTCACCAAACAGGGGGCAAGAGACCCAGTACTTC. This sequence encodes CASSPNRGQETQYF.

The CDR3 sequence is CASSITPGTGGNYGYTF. The CDR3 DNA sequence: TGTGCCAGTAGTATCACCCCCGGGACAGGGGGCAACTATGGCTACACCTTC. The chain recombines TRBV19 with TRBJ1-2; 12 positions agree with TRBD1. The CDR3 is 17 amino acids. The germline V gene has CDR1 LNHDA and CDR2 SQIVND (reference sequence). J lost 2 bases, V lost 3 bases, and 7 bases had no gene match.

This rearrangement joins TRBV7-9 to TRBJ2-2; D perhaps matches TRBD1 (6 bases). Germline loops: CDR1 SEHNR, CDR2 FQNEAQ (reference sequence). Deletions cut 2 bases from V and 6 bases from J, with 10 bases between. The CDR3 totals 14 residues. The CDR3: CASSLQGLAGELFF. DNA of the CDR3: TGTGCCAGCAGCTTACAGGGGTTAGCCGGGGAGCTGTTTTTT.

CDR3 loop: CASSLLVRGRRETQYF. CDR3 sequence (DNA): TGCGCCAGCAGCTTGCTCGTCAGGGGGCGGCGGGAGACCCAGTACTTC. The chain uses TRBV5-1 and TRBJ2-5; 8 bases fit TRBD1. CDR1 and CDR2 from the germline V gene are SGHRS and YFSETQ. The length of the CDR3 is 16 residues. The trim removed 1 base at V and 5 bases at J, leaving 10 bases unmatched.

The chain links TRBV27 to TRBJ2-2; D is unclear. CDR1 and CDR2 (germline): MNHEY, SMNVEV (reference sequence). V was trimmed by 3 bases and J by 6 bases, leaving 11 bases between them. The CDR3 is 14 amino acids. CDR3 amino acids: CASSLLSVSGELFF. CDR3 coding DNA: TGTGCCAGCAGTTTGTTATCCGTTTCCGGGGAGCTGTTTTTT.

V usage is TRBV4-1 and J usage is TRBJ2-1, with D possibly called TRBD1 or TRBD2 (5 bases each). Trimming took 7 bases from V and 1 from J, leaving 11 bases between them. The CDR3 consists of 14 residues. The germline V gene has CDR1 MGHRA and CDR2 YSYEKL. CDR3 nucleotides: TGCGCCAGCACGGGGCTGGGATCCTACAATGAGCAGTTCTTC. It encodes CASTGLGSYNEQFF.

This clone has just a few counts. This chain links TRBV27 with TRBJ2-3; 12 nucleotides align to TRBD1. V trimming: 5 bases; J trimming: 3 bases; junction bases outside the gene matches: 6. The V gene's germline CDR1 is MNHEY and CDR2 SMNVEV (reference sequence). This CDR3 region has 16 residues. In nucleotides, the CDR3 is TGTGCCAGCAGTACTCGGGACAGGGGGCGAACAGATACGCAGTATTTT. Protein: CASSTRDRGRTDTQYF.

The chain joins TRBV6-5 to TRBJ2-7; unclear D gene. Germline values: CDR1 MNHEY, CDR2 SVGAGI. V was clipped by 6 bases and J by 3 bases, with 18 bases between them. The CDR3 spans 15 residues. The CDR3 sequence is CASSGGPTPGYEQYF. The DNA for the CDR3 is TGTGCCAGCAGCGGTGGTCCTACTCCAGGCTACGAGCAGTACTTC.

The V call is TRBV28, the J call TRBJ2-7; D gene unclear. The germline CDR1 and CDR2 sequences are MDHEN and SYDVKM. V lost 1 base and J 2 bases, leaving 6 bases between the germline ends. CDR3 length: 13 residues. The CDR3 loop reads CASSLLGTYEQYF. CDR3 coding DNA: TGTGCCAGCAGTTTATTGGGTACCTACGAGCAGTACTTC.

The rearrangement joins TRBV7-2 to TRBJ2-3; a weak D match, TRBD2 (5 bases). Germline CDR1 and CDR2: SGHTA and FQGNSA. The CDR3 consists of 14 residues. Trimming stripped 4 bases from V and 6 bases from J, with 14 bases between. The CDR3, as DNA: TGTGCCAGCAGCTCGGACTCCGCTGCGGATACGCAGTATTTT. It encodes CASSSDSAADTQYF.

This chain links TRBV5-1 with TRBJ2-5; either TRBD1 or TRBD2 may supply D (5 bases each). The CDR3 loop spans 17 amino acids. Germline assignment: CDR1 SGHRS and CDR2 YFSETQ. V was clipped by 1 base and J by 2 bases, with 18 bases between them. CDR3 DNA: TGCGCCAGCAGCTTGTCGCCCCACGGGGCCCTACAAGAGACCCAGTACTTC. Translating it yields CASSLSPHGALQETQYF.

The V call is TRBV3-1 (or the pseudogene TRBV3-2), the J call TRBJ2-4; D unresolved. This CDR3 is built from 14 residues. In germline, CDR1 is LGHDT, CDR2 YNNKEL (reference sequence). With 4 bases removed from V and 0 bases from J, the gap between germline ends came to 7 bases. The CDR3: CASSPAIAKNIQYF. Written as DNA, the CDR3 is TGTGCCAGCAGCCCTGCAATAGCCAAAAACATTCAGTACTTC.

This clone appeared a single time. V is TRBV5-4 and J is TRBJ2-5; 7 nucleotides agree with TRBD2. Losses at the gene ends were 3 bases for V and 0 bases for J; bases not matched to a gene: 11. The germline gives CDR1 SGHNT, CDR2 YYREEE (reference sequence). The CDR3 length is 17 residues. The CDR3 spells CASSSNQRGVYQETQYF. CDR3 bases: TGTGCCAGCAGCTCGAACCAGCGGGGAGTGTACCAAGAGACCCAGTACTTC.